This is a list of T cell receptor beta chains from one sample in a study of T cell repertoires in cytomegalovirus infection. TCRdb processed the reads anew with MiXCR; each CDR3 protein has one entry. This table holds about 530,000 distinct CDR3 sequences, about 30% found once. The source material was PBMCs. These receptor sequences come from a human donor in good health (CMV status not recorded). Some clones in this sample may be carry-over from other donors' samples. Both conserved end residues are part of each CDR3. Fields, in order: clone size, D gene, V gene, J gene, CDR3 DNA, CDR3 protein. The D gene is left open where the match is weak. Size tells how often a clone was seen (once, few, many) or the class of an expanded clone, and some rows leave it out.

-	-	TRBV18	TRBJ2-1	TGTGCCAGCTCACCACCGGGGCACAATGAGCAGTTCTTC	CASSPPGHNEQFF
-	TRBD2	TRBV18	TRBJ2-5	TGTGCCAGCTCATCCCTAGCGGGAGCTATCCAAGAGACCCAGTACTTC	CASSSLAGAIQETQYF
medium-sized	-	TRBV6-6	TRBJ2-1	TGTGCCAGCAGTTACTCCCTAGAAGCAGTCAATGAGCAGTTCTTC	CASSYSLEAVNEQFF
few	-	TRBV12-3/TRBV12-4	TRBJ1-2	TGTGCCAGCACCTCAGGCTATGGCTACACCTTC	CASTSGYGYTF
-	-	TRBV7-9	TRBJ1-1	TGTGCCAGCATTCCTCCTGTGGGGGGGCGTGATGGTACTGAAGCTTTCTTT	CASIPPVGGRDGTEAFF
medium-sized	TRBD1	TRBV7-8	TRBJ2-1	TGTGCCAGCAGCTTAGGGGCAGGGGGCTCCTACAATGAGCAGTTCTTC	CASSLGAGGSYNEQFF
few	TRBD1	TRBV7-2	TRBJ2-5	TGTGCCAGCAGCTTTGACAGGGGCGTACAAGAGACCCAGTACTTC	CASSFDRGVQETQYF
-	TRBD1	TRBV28	TRBJ1-2	TGTGCCAGCAGTTTGGGACAGGGGTTGAGTGGCTACACCTTC	CASSLGQGLSGYTF
-	-	TRBV12-3/TRBV12-4	TRBJ1-1	TGTGCCAGCAGGGACTCCGGGGGCACTGAAGCTTTCTTT	CASRDSGGTEAFF
-	-	TRBV27	TRBJ2-3	TGTGCCAGCAGGAACTCGAAATCAACAGATACGCAGTATTTT	CASRNSKSTDTQYF
-	TRBD2	TRBV6-2/TRBV6-3	TRBJ2-3	TGTGCCAGCAAGCGAACTAGCGGCACAGATACGCAGTATTTT	CASKRTSGTDTQYF
-	TRBD2	TRBV7-6	TRBJ2-2	TGTGCTAGCAGCCCCACTAGCGGGAAGTCCCCCGGGGAGCTGTTTTTT	CASSPTSGKSPGELFF
-	-	TRBV20-1	TRBJ1-6	TGCAGTGCTAGAAACCCCGGGACTCATAATTCACCCCTCCACTTT	CSARNPGTHNSPLHF
many	-	TRBV7-6	TRBJ2-1	TGTGCCAGCAGCTTAGAAGGGCTACGGGATATCAATGAGCAGTTCTTC	CASSLEGLRDINEQFF
-	-	TRBV19	TRBJ2-3	TGTGCCAGTAGTACCAGGGGCCTACTCACAGATACGCAGTATTTT	CASSTRGLLTDTQYF
few	TRBD1	TRBV6-5	TRBJ1-2	TGTGCCAGCAGGCTGGGACAGTGGTCTGGCTACACCTTC	CASRLGQWSGYTF
-	-	TRBV10-3	TRBJ2-1	TGTGCCATCAGTGAGGGTGGCGGGGCCGAAGGGGAGCAGTTCTTC	CAISEGGGAEGEQFF
few	TRBD2	TRBV7-8	TRBJ2-5	TGTGCCAGCAGCTTAAGGGAGGGGAGGGAAGAGACCCAGTACTTC	CASSLREGREETQYF
few	-	TRBV7-3	TRBJ2-1	TGTGCCAGCAGCTATACCGCAGGGGAGCAGTTCTTC	CASSYTAGEQFF
few	-	TRBV7-9	TRBJ2-1	TGTGCCACCTTATCTCCCGGGGGCGAGACGCCAAACTACAATGAGCAGTTCTTC	CATLSPGGETPNYNEQFF